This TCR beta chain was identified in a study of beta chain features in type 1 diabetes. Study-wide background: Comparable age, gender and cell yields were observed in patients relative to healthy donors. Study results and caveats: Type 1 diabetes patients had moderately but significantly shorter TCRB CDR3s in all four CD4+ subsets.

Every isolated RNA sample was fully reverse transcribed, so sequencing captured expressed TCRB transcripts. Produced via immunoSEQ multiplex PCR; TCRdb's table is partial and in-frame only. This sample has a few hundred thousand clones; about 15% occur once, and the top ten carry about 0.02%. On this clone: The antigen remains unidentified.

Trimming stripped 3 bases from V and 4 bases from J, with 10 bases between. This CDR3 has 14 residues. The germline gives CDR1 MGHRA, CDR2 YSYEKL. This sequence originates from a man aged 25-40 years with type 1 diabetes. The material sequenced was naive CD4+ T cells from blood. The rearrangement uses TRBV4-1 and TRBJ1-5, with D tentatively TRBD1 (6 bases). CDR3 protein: CASSHQGFNQPQHF. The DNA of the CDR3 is TGCGCCAGCAGCCACCAGGGGTTTAATCAGCCCCAGCATTTT.